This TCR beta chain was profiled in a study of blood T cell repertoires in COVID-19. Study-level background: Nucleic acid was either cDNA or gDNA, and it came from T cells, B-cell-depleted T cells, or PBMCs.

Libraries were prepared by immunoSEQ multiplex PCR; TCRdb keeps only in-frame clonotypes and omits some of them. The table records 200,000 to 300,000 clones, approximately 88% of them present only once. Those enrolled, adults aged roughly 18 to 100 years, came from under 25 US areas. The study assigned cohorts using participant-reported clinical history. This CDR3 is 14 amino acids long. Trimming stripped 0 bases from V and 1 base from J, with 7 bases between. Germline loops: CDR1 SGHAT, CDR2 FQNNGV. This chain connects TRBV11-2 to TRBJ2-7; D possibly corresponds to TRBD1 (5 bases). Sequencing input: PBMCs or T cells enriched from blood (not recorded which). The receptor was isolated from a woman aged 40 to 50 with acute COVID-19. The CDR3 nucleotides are TGTGCCAGCAGCTTAGAATGGACATCCTACGAGCAGTACTTC. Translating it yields CASSLEWTSYEQYF.